This T cell receptor (beta chain) was sequenced in a study of shared clonotypes between healthy human individuals. Study overall: The study used three CD4 naive, three CD4 memory, two CD8 naive and one CD8 memory plate per donor.

Overall study results and limits: Having only a few donors restricted how much genetic and exposure-history diversity was captured. Measured sharing among donors was expected to vary with sequencing depth.

Memory CD4+ cells were the fraction left after CD45RA+ naive selection. Generated by immunoSEQ multiplex PCR, the TCRdb table keeps only in-frame clones and is missing some. This sample has 2 million to 2.5 million clones, with over 85% found just once. As concerns this clone: Its matching antigen is unknown.

Germline CDR1 MNHEY, CDR2 SMNVEV (reference sequence). The CDR3 totals 14 residues. Trimming pared 2 bases from V and 7 bases from J, leaving 14 bases between. The specimen sequenced was naive CD4+ T cells from PBMCs. The sample's subset: CD45RA+ positively selected. The clonotype comes from a man in his late teens or twenties in good health. Some clones in this sample may be carry-over from other donors' samples. The rearrangement uses TRBV27 and TRBJ1-1, with TRBD1 as a possible D gene (6 bases). CDR3 nucleotides: TGTGCCAGCAGTTTACTCCAAGGGGGATTTGAAGCTTTCTTT. Translating it yields CASSLLQGGFEAFF.